Following are 22 T cell receptor beta chains from one sample sequenced in a study of beta chain features in type 1 diabetes. Overall study results and limits: The study found moderately but significantly shorter TCRB CDR3s in all four CD4+ subsets of Type 1 diabetes patients.

The investigators reverse transcribed all of the isolated RNA, so they sequenced expressed TCRB transcripts. Here immunoSEQ multiplex PCR was the method, and the copy in TCRdb shows in-frame clones only, minus some. The repertoire holds around 140,000 clones, approximately 10% seen once, with roughly 0.75% in the top ten. Which antigens these TCRs recognize remains unknown. Sequenced material: central memory CD4+ T cells from blood. The origin of the receptors is a man aged 25 to 45 with type 1 diabetes.

This clone was detected a few times. The rearrangement joins TRBV18 to TRBJ2-3, with TRBD2 as a possible D gene (7 bases). CDR3 length equals 14 residues. Trimming left V 3 bases short and J 5 bases short, with 12 bases between. Per the germline V gene, CDR1 is KGHSH and CDR2 is LQKENI. The CDR3 DNA is TGTGCCAGCTCACCCTCGGGGGGCGGAGATACGCAGTATTTT. Translating it yields CASSPSGGGDTQYF.

For the CDR3, the DNA is TGTGCCAGCAGCTTAGCTGGAGGCTACGAGCAGTACTTC. Residues: CASSLAGGYEQYF. This chain uses TRBV7-8 with TRBJ2-7, with D perhaps matching TRBD2 (5 bases). This CDR3 has 13 amino acids. V lost 0 bases and J lost 3, with 6 bases in between. The germline CDR1 and CDR2 sequences are SGHVS and FQNEAQ.

V and J are TRBV7-2 and TRBJ2-2, with 11 positions matching TRBD2. CDR3 length equals 17 residues. CDR1 is SGHTA, CDR2 FQGNSA, per germline. Trimming at V came to 5 bases and at J to 4 bases, leaving 9 bases not matched to a gene. CDR3 protein: CASSGAGTSGITGELFF. CDR3 bases: TGTGCCAGCAGCGGGGCCGGGACTAGCGGTATCACCGGGGAGCTGTTTTTT.

In its sample, this clone was seen a few times. The chain has TRBV15 and TRBJ2-3; D is possibly TRBD2 (5 bases). This CDR3 has 15 residues. Germline V gene sequence: CDR1 LNHNV, CDR2 YYDKDF (reference sequence). V was pared by 0 bases and J by 2 bases, with 9 bases between. This chain's CDR3 is CATSRDVGDTDTQYF. The CDR3 bases are TGTGCCACCAGCAGAGATGTGGGAGACACAGATACGCAGTATTTT.

This clone was seen a handful of times. In DNA, the CDR3 is TGTGCCAGCAGCTTAGTTGGGACTAGAGTATCCCGTGAGCAGTTCTTC. Encoded protein: CASSLVGTRVSREQFF. V gene TRBV7-2 combines with J gene TRBJ2-1, with 8 bases aligning to TRBD2. The ends lost 1 base at V and 9 bases at J; junction bases unmatched: 11. Germline V gives CDR1 SGHTA, CDR2 FQGNSA. The CDR3 length is 16 residues.

This clone occurred a few times. This sequence joins TRBV7-9 and TRBJ2-7, with 7 bases that match TRBD1. The CDR3 covers 15 residues. The germline V gene encodes CDR1 SEHNR and CDR2 FQNEAQ (reference sequence). V shed 5 bases and J 1 base; nucleotides not matched to a gene: 8. The CDR3 DNA reads as TGTGCCAGCAGCGTAGAGGCAGGGGGATCCTACGAGCAGTACTTC. Translation gives CASSVEAGGSYEQYF.

The chain employs TRBV6-5 and TRBJ2-4; 7 nucleotides match TRBD2. The CDR3 loop spans 14 amino acids. Germline trimming cut 4 bases from V and 12 bases from J; bases unmatched to any gene: 12. Germline V gene lookup returns CDR1 MNHEY and CDR2 SVGAGI. DNA for the CDR3: TGTGCCAGCAGTTCCTTTGTCGGGGGGAGGTCTCAGTACTTC. Residues: CASSSFVGGRSQYF.

This clone was observed a few times. The chain has TRBV9 and TRBJ2-1; 9 positions agree with TRBD2. Unmatched junction bases numbered 7, after V lost 4 bases and J lost 2 bases. The germline CDR1 and CDR2 sequences are SGDLS and YYNGEE. CDR3 length: 16 amino acids. In DNA form, the CDR3 reads TGTGCCAGCAGCCCGACTGAGCGGGGGGCCTACAATGAGCAGTTCTTC. Its protein product is CASSPTERGAYNEQFF. Based on the CDR3 plus reference TRBV9 and TRBJ2-1, the full variable domain is DSGVTQTPKHLITATGQRVTLRCSPRSGDLSVYWYQQSLDQGLQFLIQYYNGEERAKGNILERFSAQQFPDLHSELNLSSLELGDSALYFCASSPTERGAYNEQFFGPGTRLTVL.

The V and J genes are TRBV7-3 and TRBJ2-1; weak D call: TRBD2 (5 bases). The CDR3 extends over 16 amino acids. V was trimmed by 5 bases and J by 1 base, leaving 15 bases between them. Germline lookup yields CDR1 SGHTA and CDR2 FQGTGA. This CDR3 reads CASSVGSGGSYNEQFF. The CDR3 nucleotides are TGTGCCAGCAGCGTGGGGAGTGGTGGTTCCTACAATGAGCAGTTCTTC.

The CDR3 is CASSQDRGATDTQYF. CDR3 coding DNA: TGCGCCAGCAGCCAAGACAGGGGGGCCACAGATACGCAGTATTTT. The J gene is TRBJ2-3, the V gene TRBV4-3; D is perhaps TRBD1 (7 bases). Trimming removed 0 bases from V and 2 bases from J, with 9 bases in between. Germline CDR1 is LGHNA and CDR2 is YSLEER. The CDR3 length is 15 residues.

This chain links TRBV5-1 with TRBJ2-7; D ambiguous. This CDR3 spans 16 amino acids. Per germline, CDR1 SGHRS and CDR2 YFSETQ. V was cut by 4 bases and J by 0 bases, with 17 bases left in between. CDR3: CASSRGERSYSYEQYF. The DNA of the CDR3 is TGCGCCAGCAGCCGCGGCGAGAGGTCATACTCCTACGAGCAGTACTTC. The whole variable domain, filled in from reference TRBV5-1 and TRBJ2-7, reads KAGVTQTPRYLIKTRGQQVTLSCSPISGHRSVSWYQQTPGQGLQFLFEYFSETQRNKGNFPGRFSGRQFSNSRSEMNVSTLELGDSALYLCASSRGERSYSYEQYFGPGTRLTVT.

The genes are TRBV7-2 and TRBJ2-7, with 9 positions matching TRBD1. Germline values: CDR1 SGHTA, CDR2 FQGNSA. The length of the CDR3 is 15 residues. The junction had 7 bases not matched to a gene; V was cut back by 5 bases and J by 2 bases. The DNA of the CDR3 is TGTGCCAGCAGCCCCCACGGGACAGGGACCTACGAGCAGTACTTC. Encoded protein: CASSPHGTGTYEQYF.

Only a few counts were recorded for this clone. The chain carries TRBV29-1 and TRBJ2-3; D may be TRBD1 (8 bases). From germline, CDR1 is SQVTM and CDR2 ANQGSEA. V dropped 6 bases and J dropped 6 bases, with 25 bases sitting between them. The CDR3 totals 16 residues. The CDR3 DNA reads TGCAGCGTCGAGAGGGGAGGGCAGGGGGCAGTGGATACGCAGTATTTT. As protein: CSVERGGQGAVDTQYF.

In this sample, this clone turned up a few times. The genes are TRBV28 and TRBJ1-6, with D hard to call. Trimming left V 5 bases short and J 0 bases short, with 8 bases between. The CDR3 has 15 amino acids. Germline V CDR1 and CDR2: MDHEN, SYDVKM. In nucleotides, the CDR3 is TGTGCCAGCAGTCCCGGGAACTCCTATAATTCACCCCTCCACTTT. It is translated as CASSPGNSYNSPLHF.

J is TRBJ2-2 and V is TRBV7-3; 7 bases agree with TRBD1. The germline V gene has CDR1 SGHTA and CDR2 FQGTGA. The CDR3 length is 18 residues. V shed 4 bases and J 6 bases; nucleotides not matched to a gene: 17. Here the CDR3 reads CASSSVGRQGGLAGELFF. For the CDR3, the DNA is TGTGCCAGCAGCTCAGTCGGCCGACAGGGCGGTCTCGCCGGGGAGCTGTTTTTT.

The rearrangement links TRBV10-3 to TRBJ2-5, with D perhaps matching TRBD1 (5 bases). In germline, CDR1 is ENHRY, CDR2 SYGVKD. The CDR3 covers 14 residues. The V and J ends lost 0 bases and 3 bases respectively, with 8 bases between them. The CDR3 bases are TGTGCCATCAGTGAGTCGGACAATAAAGAGACCCAGTACTTC. It is translated as CAISESDNKETQYF.

Details on this clone: The same CDR3 can be traced to other DNA sequences in this sample. J is TRBJ2-6 and V is TRBV6-5; D gene ambiguous. From germline, CDR1 is MNHEY and CDR2 SVGAGI. The CDR3 contains 13 residues. V was clipped by 6 bases and J by 2 bases, with 5 bases between them. This CDR3 reads CASSLPGANVLTF. In DNA form, the CDR3 reads TGTGCCAGCAGCCTTCCTGGGGCCAACGTCCTGACTTTC.

Comment on this clone: The identical CDR3 is also encoded by other nucleotide sequences in the sample. CDR3 coding DNA: TGTGCCAGCAGCCCACAGGGGGCGCGGGAAAAACTGTTTTTT. Translation: CASSPQGAREKLFF. V and J are TRBV9 and TRBJ1-4; 9 nucleotides line up with TRBD1. The CDR3 totals 14 residues. The germline CDR1 and CDR2 sequences are SGDLS and YYNGEE. With V trimmed by 4 bases and J by 8 bases, 6 bases remained unmatched.

This chain connects TRBV6-5 to TRBJ1-1, with 7 bases lining up with TRBD1. CDR3 length: 15 amino acids. V shed 7 bases, J shed 4 bases, and the junction held 12 bases outside the gene matches. Germline V CDR1 and CDR2: MNHEY, SVGAGI. The CDR3: CASIQGGQGGTEAFF. The CDR3 nucleotides read TGTGCCAGCATCCAAGGGGGCCAGGGAGGCACTGAAGCTTTCTTT.

The chain joins TRBV28 to TRBJ2-2; possible D gene TRBD2, 6 bases. CDR1 and CDR2 from the germline V gene are MDHEN and SYDVKM. The CDR3 length is 15 residues. Trimming stripped 2 bases from V and 4 bases from J, with 11 bases between. The CDR3 DNA sequence: TGTGCCAGCAGTTTAGAGGGACTCTTCACCGGGGAGCTGTTTTTT. Its protein product is CASSLEGLFTGELFF.

This clone has more than one count but fewer than ten. V is TRBV10-3 and J is TRBJ2-1; 11 nucleotides line up with TRBD2. Trimming took 3 bases from V and 4 from J; bases not matched to a gene: 2. The CDR3 contains 15 residues. CDR1 ENHRY and CDR2 SYGVKD come from the germline V gene. CDR3 in amino acids: CAISELAGAYNEQFF. The DNA for the CDR3 is TGTGCCATCAGTGAACTAGCGGGGGCATACAATGAGCAGTTCTTC.

The rearrangement uses TRBV10-3 and TRBJ1-5, with 7 bases identical to TRBD1. V was clipped by 4 bases and J by 5 bases; unmatched bases: 2. The V gene's germline CDR1 is ENHRY and CDR2 SYGVKD. The CDR3 extends over 13 amino acids. The CDR3 protein is CAISGTGDQPQHF. The CDR3 DNA sequence: TGTGCCATCAGTGGTACAGGGGATCAGCCCCAGCATTTT.